This TCR beta chain was sequenced in a study of T-cell reconstitution after alpha-beta-depleted transplantation in children. Researchers prepared the TCRbeta library using unique molecular identifiers, the study reports. TCRdb re-analysed the PCR reads in MiXCR, keeping a single row per CDR3 protein. The sample holds approximately 420,000 distinct CDR3 sequences, roughly 11% seen once. V was shortened by 1 base and J by 1 base, with 18 bases between the two germline ends. There are 18 residues in the CDR3. Germline V gene data show CDR1 as MGHDK and CDR2 as SYGVNS. This specimen consisted of PBMCs from the stem cell graft donor, obtained from the stem cell graft. The sequence was collected from a human donor who donated a stem cell graft to a child with acute myeloid leukemia. The chain joins TRBV25-1 to TRBJ2-3; tentatively, D is TRBD2 (6 bases). The CDR3 DNA is TGTGCCAGCAGTGAATTCCCCCGTCGGGGGAACGGCACAGATACGCAGTATTTT. It is translated as CASSEFPRRGNGTDTQYF.